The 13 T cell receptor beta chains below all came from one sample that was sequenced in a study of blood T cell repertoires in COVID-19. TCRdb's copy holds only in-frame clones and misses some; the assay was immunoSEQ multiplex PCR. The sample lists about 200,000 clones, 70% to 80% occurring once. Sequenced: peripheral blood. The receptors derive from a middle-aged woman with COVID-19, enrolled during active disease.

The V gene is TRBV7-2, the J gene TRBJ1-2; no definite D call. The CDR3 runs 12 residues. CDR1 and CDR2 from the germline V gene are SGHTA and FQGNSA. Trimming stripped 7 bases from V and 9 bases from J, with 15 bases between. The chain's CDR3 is CASNLLKSRYTF. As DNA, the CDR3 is TGTGCCAGCAACCTCCTTAAGAGTCGCTACACCTTC.

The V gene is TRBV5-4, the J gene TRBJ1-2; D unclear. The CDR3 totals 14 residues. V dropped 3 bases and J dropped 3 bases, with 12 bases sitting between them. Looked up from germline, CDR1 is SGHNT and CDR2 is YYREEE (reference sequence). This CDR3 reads CASSSGFRDYGYTF. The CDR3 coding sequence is TGTGCCAGCAGCTCGGGATTTCGCGACTATGGCTACACCTTC.

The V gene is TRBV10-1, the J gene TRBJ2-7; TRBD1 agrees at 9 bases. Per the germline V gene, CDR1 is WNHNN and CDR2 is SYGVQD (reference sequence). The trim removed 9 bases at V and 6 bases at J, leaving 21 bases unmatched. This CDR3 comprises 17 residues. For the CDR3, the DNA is TGCGCCAGTTCCACTCGGGACAGGGTTATCGTAACCCCCGAGCAGTACTTC. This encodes CASSTRDRVIVTPEQYF.

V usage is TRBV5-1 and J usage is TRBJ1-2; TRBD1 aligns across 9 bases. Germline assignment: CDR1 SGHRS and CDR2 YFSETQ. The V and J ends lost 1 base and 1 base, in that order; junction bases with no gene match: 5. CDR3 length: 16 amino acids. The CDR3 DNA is TGCGCCAGCAGCTTGACACAGGGGGCAGTTAACTATGGCTACACCTTC. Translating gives CASSLTQGAVNYGYTF.

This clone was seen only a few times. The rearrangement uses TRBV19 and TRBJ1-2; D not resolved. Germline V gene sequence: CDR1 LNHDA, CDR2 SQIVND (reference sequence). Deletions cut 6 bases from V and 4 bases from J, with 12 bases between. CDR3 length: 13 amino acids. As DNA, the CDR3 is TGTGCCAGTAGAAACAGTGAAATCTATGGCTACACCTTC. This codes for CASRNSEIYGYTF.

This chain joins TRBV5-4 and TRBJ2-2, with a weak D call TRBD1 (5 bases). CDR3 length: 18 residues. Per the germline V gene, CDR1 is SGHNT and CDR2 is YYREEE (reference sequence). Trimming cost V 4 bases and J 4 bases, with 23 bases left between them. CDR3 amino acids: CASSLTGRGPSSTGELFF. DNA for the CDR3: TGTGCCAGCAGCCTAACAGGAAGGGGCCCCTCGAGCACCGGGGAGCTGTTTTTT. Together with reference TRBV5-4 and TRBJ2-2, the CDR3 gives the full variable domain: ETGVTQSPTHLIKTRGQQVTLRCSSQSGHNTVSWYQQALGQGPQFIFQYYREEENGRGNFPPRFSGLQFPNYSSELNVNALELDDSALYLCASSLTGRGPSSTGELFFGEGSRLTVL.

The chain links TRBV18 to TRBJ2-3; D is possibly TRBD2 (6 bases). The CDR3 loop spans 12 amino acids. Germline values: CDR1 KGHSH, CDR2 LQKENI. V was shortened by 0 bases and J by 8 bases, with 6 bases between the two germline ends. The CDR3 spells CASSPPTSTQYF. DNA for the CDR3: TGTGCCAGCTCACCACCGACTAGTACGCAGTATTTT.

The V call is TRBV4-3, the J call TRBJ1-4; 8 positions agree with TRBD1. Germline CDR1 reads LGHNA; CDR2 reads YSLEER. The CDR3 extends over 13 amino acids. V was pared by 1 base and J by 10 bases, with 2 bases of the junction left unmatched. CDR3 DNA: TGCGCCAGCAGCCAAGGGACAGGGCGAAAACTGTTTTTT. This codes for CASSQGTGRKLFF.

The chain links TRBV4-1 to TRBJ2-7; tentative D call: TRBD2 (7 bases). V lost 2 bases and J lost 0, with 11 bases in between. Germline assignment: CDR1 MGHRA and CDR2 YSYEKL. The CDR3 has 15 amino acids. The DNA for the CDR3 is TGCGCCAGCAGCCAAAGTGCGGGGGCCTCCTACGAGCAGTACTTC. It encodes CASSQSAGASYEQYF.

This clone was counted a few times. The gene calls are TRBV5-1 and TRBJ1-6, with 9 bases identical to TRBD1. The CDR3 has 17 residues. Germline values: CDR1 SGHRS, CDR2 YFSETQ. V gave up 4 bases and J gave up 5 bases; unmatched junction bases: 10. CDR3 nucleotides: TGCGCCAGCAGCAAGAATTCCGGGACAGGGAATAATTCACCCCTCCACTTT. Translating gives CASSKNSGTGNNSPLHF.

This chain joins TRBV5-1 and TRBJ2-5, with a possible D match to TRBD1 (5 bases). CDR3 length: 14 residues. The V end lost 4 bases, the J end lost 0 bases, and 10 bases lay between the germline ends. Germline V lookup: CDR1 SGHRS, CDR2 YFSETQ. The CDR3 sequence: CASSPMTDQETQYF. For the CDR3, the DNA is TGCGCCAGCAGCCCAATGACAGACCAAGAGACCCAGTACTTC.

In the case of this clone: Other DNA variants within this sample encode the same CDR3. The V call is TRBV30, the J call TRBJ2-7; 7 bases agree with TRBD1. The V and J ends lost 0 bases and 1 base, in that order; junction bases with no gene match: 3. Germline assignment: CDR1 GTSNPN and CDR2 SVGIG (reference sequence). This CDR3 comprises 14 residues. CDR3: CAWSVGGASYEQYF. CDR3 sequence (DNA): TGTGCCTGGAGTGTAGGGGGCGCATCCTACGAGCAGTACTTC.

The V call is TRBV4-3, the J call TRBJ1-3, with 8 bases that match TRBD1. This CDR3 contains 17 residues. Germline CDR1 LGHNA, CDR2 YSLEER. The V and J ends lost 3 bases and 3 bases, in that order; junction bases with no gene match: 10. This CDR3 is CASSHQEDRGSGNTIYF. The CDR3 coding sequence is TGCGCCAGCAGCCATCAAGAAGACAGGGGAAGTGGAAACACCATATATTTT.